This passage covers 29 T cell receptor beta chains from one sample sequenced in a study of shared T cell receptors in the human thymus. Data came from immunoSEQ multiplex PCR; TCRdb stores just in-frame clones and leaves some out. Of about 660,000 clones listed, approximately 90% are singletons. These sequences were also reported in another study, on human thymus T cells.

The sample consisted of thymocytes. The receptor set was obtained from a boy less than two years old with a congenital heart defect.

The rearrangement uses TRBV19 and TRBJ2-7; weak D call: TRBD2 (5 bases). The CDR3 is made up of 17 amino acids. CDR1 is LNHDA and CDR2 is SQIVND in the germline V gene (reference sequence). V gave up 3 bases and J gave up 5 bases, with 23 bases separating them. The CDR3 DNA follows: TGTGCCAGTAGTATGAGCCCGGTGGATAGCGCCGGCCACGAGCAGTACTTC. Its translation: CASSMSPVDSAGHEQYF.

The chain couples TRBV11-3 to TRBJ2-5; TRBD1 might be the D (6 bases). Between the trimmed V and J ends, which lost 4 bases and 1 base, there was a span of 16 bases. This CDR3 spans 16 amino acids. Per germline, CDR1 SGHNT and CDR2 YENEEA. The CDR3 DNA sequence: TGTGCCAGCAGCTCTACAGGGAGACCCGCCCAAGAGACCCAGTACTTC. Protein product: CASSSTGRPAQETQYF.

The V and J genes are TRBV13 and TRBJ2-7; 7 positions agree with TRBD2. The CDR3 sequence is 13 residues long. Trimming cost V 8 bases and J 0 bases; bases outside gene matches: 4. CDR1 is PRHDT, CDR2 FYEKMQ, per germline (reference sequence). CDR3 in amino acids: CASAGEGSYEQYF. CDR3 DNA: TGTGCCAGCGCGGGGGAGGGCTCCTACGAGCAGTACTTC.

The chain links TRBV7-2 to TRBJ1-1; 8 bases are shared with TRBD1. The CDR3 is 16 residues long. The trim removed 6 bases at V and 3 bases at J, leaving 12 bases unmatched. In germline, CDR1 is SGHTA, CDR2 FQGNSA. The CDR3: CASSLDRGWFDTEAFF. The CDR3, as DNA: TGTGCCAGCAGTCTTGACAGGGGTTGGTTTGACACTGAAGCTTTCTTT.

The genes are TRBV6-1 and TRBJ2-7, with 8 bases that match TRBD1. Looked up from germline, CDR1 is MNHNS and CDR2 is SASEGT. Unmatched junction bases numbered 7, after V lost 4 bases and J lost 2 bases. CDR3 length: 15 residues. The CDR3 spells CASSGGDRLTYEQYF. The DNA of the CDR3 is TGTGCCAGCAGTGGGGGGGACAGGCTAACCTACGAGCAGTACTTC.

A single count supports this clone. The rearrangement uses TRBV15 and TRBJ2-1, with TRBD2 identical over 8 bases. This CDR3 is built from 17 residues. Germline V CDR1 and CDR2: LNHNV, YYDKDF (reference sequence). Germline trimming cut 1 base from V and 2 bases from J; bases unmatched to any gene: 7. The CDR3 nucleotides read TGTGCCACCAGCAGAGGAGCGGGACTAGTCCCCTACAATGAGCAGTTCTTC. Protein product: CATSRGAGLVPYNEQFF.

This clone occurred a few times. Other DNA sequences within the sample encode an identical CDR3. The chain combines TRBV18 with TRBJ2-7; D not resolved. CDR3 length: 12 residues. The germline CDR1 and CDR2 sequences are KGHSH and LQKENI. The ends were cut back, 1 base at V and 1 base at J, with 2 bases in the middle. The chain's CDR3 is CASSPLSYEQYF. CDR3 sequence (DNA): TGTGCCAGCTCACCACTATCCTACGAGCAGTACTTC.

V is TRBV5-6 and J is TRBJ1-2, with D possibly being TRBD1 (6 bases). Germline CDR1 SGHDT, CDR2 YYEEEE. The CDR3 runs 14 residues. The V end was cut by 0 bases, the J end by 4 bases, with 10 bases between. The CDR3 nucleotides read TGTGCCAGCAGCTTGGGCGACAGGTTCTATGGCTACACCTTC. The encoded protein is CASSLGDRFYGYTF.

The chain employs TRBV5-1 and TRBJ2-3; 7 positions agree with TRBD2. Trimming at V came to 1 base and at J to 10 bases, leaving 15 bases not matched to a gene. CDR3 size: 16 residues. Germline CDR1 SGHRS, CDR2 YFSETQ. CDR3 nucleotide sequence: TGCGCCAGCAGCTTGAGGTGGGGGGGACGAGCCTCGCCGCAGTATTTT. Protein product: CASSLRWGGRASPQYF.

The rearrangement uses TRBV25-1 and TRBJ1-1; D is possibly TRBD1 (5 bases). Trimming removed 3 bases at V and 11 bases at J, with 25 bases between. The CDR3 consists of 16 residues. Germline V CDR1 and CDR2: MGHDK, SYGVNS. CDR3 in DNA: TGTGCCAGCAGTGACTCAATCCGGTCGGGGGTGCGTCGGGCTTTCTTT. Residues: CASSDSIRSGVRRAFF.

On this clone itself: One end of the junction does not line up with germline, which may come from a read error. The CDR3 protein is CASSLNAGMGTGELFF. DNA for the CDR3: TGTGCTAGCAGCTTAAATGCGGGAATGGGCACCGGGGAGCTGTTTTTT. The chain recombines TRBV7-7 with TRBJ2-2, with a possible D match to TRBD2 (6 bases). The germline CDR1 and CDR2 sequences are SSHAT and FNYEAQ (reference sequence). This CDR3 is 16 amino acids long. Variable domain in full (rest from reference TRBV7-7 and TRBJ2-2): GAGVSQSPRYKVTKRGQDVTLRCDPISSHATLYWYQQALGQGPEFLTYFNYEAQPDKSGLPSDRFSAERPEGSISTLTIQRTEQRDSAMYRCASSLNAGMGTGELFFGEGSRLTVL.

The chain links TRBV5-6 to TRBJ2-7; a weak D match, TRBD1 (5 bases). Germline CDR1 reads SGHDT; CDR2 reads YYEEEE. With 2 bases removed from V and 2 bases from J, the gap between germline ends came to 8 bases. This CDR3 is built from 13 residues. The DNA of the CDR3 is TGTGCCAGCAGCTTAGACAGTCCCTACGAGCAGTACTTC. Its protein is CASSLDSPYEQYF.

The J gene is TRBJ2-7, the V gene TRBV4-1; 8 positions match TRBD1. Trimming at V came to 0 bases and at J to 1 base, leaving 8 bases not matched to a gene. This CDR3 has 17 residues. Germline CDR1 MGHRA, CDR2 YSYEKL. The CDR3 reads CASSQEVGRTGSYEQYF. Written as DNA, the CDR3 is TGCGCCAGCAGCCAAGAAGTTGGCCGGACAGGGTCCTACGAGCAGTACTTC.

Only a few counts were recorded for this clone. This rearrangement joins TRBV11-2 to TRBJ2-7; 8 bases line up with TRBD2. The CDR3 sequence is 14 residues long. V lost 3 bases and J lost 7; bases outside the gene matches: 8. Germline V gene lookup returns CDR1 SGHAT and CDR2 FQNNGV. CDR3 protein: CASSFLAGSGEQYF. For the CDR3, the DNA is TGTGCCAGCAGCTTTCTAGCGGGTTCAGGGGAGCAGTACTTC.

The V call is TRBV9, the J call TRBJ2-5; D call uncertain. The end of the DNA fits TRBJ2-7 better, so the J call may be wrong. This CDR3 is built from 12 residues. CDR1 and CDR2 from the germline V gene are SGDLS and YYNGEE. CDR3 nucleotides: TGTGCCAGCAGCTCGAGCTCCTACGAGCAGTACTTC. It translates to CASSSSSYEQYF.

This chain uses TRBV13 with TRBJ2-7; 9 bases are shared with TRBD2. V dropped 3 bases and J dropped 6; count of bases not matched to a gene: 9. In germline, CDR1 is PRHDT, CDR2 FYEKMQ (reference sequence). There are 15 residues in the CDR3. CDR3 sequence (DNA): TGTGCCAGCAGCTTCCTCCTAGCGGGGCGCGGCGAGCAGTACTTC. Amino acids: CASSFLLAGRGEQYF.

CDR3 bases: TGCACCAGCAGGCGGGACTCCCTCTTGAATGAGCAGTTCTTC. Amino acids: CTSRRDSLLNEQFF. The V call is TRBV1, the J call TRBJ2-1; the table's D call, TRBD2, was not checked against the DNA. TRBV1 is a recognized pseudogene. The CDR3 spans 14 residues.

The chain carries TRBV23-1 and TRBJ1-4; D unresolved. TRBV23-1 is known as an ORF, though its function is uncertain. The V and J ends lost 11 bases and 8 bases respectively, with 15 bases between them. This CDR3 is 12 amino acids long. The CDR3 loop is CARWRIGEKLFF. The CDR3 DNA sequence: TGCGCCCGCTGGAGAATCGGGGAAAAACTGTTTTTT.

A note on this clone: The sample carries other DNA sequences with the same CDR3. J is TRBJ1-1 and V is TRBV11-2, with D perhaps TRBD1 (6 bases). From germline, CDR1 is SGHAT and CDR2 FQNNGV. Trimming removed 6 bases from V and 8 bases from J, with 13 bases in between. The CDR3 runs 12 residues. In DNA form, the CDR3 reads TGTGCCAGCAGTCAGGCCGGGACAGAAGCTTTCTTT. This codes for CASSQAGTEAFF.

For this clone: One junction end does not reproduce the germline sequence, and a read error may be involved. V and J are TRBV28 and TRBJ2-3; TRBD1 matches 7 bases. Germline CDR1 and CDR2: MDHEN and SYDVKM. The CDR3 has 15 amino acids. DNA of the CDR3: TGTGCCAGCCGTTTTGGAGACAGGGCCCCAGATACGCAGTATTTT. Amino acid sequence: CASRFGDRAPDTQYF.

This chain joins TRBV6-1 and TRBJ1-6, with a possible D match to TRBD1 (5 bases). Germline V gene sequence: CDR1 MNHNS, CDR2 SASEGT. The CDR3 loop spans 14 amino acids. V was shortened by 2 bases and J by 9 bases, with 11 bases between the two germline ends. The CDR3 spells CASSEQGGASPLHF. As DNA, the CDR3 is TGTGCCAGCAGTGAACAGGGTGGTGCTTCACCCCTCCACTTT.

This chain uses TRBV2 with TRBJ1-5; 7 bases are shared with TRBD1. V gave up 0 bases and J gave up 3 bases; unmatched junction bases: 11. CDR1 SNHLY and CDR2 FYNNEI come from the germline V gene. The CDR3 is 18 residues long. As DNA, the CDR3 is TGTGCCAGCAGTGAAGCACGGCCCCACAGGGGCCACAATCAGCCCCAGCATTTT. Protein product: CASSEARPHRGHNQPQHF. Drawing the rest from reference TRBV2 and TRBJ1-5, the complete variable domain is EPEVTQTPSHQVTQMGQEVILRCVPISNHLYFYWYRQILGQKVEFLVSFYNNEISEKSEIFDDQFSVERPDGSNFTLKIRSTKLEDSAMYFCASSEARPHRGHNQPQHFGDGTRLSIL.

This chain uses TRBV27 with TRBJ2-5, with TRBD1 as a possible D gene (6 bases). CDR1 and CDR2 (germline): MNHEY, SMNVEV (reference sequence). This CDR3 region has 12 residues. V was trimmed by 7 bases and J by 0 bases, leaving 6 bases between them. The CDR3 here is CASKGDQETQYF. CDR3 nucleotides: TGTGCCAGCAAGGGGGACCAAGAGACCCAGTACTTC.

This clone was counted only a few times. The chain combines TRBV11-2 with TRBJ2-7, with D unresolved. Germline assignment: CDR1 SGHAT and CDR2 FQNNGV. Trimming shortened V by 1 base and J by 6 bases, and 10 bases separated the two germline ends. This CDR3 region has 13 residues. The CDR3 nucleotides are TGTGCCAGCAGCTTAGGGCAGCCGGGCGAGCAGTACTTC. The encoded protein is CASSLGQPGEQYF.

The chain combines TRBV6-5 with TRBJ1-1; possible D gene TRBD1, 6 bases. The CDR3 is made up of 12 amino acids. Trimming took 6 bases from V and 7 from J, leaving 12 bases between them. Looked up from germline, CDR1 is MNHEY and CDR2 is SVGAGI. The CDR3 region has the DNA TGTGCCAGCAGCCGTGAACAGGGTGAAGCTTTCTTT. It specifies CASSREQGEAFF.

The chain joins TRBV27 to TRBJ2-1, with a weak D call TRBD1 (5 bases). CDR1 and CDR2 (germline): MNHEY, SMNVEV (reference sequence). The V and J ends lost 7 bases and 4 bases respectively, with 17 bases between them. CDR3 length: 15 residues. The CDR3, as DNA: TGTGCCAGCACCCCTCAGGCAGGACAATACAATGAGCAGTTCTTC. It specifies CASTPQAGQYNEQFF.

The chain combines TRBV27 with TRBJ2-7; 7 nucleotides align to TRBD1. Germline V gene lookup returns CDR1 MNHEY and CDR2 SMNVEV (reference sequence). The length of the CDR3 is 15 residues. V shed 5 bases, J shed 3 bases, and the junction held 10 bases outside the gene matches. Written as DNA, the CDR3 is TGTGCCAGCAGTATTAAGACAGGGACCTACTACGAGCAGTACTTC. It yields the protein CASSIKTGTYYEQYF.

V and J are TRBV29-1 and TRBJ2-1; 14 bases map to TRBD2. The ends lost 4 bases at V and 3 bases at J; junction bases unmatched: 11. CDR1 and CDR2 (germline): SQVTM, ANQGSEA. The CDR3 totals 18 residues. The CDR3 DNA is TGCAGCGTTGGGGAGCGACTAGCGGGAGGGCCGGTCTACAATGAGCAGTTCTTC. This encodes CSVGERLAGGPVYNEQFF.

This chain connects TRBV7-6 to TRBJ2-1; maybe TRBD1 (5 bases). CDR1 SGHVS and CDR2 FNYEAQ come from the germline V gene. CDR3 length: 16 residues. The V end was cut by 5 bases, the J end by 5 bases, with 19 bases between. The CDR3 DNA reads TGTGCCAGCAGCCCCCAAGGGGATGGAAGAAACAATGAGCAGTTCTTC. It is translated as CASSPQGDGRNNEQFF.